Below, 6 T cell receptor beta chains from the same sample are listed, as sequenced in a study of blood T cell repertoires in COVID-19 (dated by TCRdb to about 2020). The library came from the immunoSEQ multiplex PCR assay. Not all clones reach the TCRdb copy of this immuneACCESS table, which keeps in-frame sequences only. Checked studies attribute under half of the gap to unresolved V genes and leave the rest unexplained. Recorded for this sample are 650,000 to 800,000 clones; more than 80% of them occurred a single time. The ten largest make up 0.2% to 0.3% of the sample. Sequencing was performed on peripheral blood. These receptors originate from a woman under 30 with acute or convalescent COVID-19.

This chain joins TRBV5-4 and TRBJ2-3; 10 nucleotides agree with TRBD1. The CDR3 has 16 residues. Per germline, CDR1 SGHNT and CDR2 YYREEE (reference sequence). V lost 0 bases and J lost 5; bases outside the gene matches: 6. CDR3 sequence: CASSLDRTGGLDTQYF. The DNA of the CDR3 is TGTGCCAGCAGCTTGGATCGGACAGGGGGATTAGATACGCAGTATTTT.

The rearrangement joins TRBV5-4 to TRBJ2-7; TRBD1 is a possible D gene (6 bases). Deletions cut 5 bases from V and 4 bases from J, with 16 bases between. The germline V gene has CDR1 SGHNT and CDR2 YYREEE (reference sequence). The CDR3 spans 14 residues. Here the CDR3 reads CASSWEPDRYEQYF. The CDR3 nucleotides read TGTGCCAGCAGTTGGGAACCCGACAGGTACGAGCAGTACTTC.

The V gene is TRBV7-2, the J gene TRBJ1-6, with D unclear. From germline, CDR1 is SGHTA and CDR2 FQGNSA. This CDR3 has 13 residues. Trimming stripped 1 base from V and 8 bases from J, with 6 bases between. The CDR3 sequence: CASSLVPDSPLHF. The CDR3 nucleotides read TGTGCCAGCAGCTTAGTGCCGGATTCACCCCTCCACTTT. Complete variable domain (other parts from reference TRBV7-2 and TRBJ1-6): GAGVSQSPSNKVTEKGKDVELRCDPISGHTALYWYRQSLGQGLEFLIYFQGNSAPDKSGLPSDRFSAERTGGSVSTLTIQRTQQEDSAVYLCASSLVPDSPLHFGNGTRLTVT.

The V call is TRBV7-9, the J call TRBJ2-3, with 7 nucleotides matching TRBD1. V was clipped by 4 bases and J by 3 bases; unmatched bases: 7. The CDR3 spans 15 residues. Germline V gene lookup returns CDR1 SEHNR and CDR2 FQNEAQ (reference sequence). The CDR3 bases are TGTGCCAGCAGCTCGGGACAGACACCGACAGATACGCAGTATTTT. Translation: CASSSGQTPTDTQYF. Supplemented by reference TRBV7-9 and TRBJ2-3, the full variable domain reads DTGVSQNPRHKITKRGQNVTFRCDPISEHNRLYWYRQTLGQGPEFLTYFQNEAQLEKSRLLSDRFSAERPKGSFSTLEIQRTEQGDSAMYLCASSSGQTPTDTQYFGPGTRLTVL.

The chain combines TRBV19 with TRBJ1-5; D remains unclear. The V gene's germline CDR1 is LNHDA and CDR2 SQIVND (reference sequence). The germline V and J ends were trimmed by 7 bases and 4 bases, with 20 bases remaining between them. The CDR3 is made up of 16 amino acids. The CDR3 protein is CASTHLVRSRNQPQHF. CDR3 DNA: TGTGCCAGTACCCACCTTGTCAGGTCACGAAATCAGCCCCAGCATTTT.

The rearrangement links TRBV19 to TRBJ2-3; 8 nucleotides match TRBD2. Germline CDR1 and CDR2: LNHDA and SQIVND (reference sequence). This CDR3 spans 16 amino acids. The V gene end was trimmed by 4 bases and the J gene end by 0 bases; junction bases not matched to a gene: 6. CDR3 in amino acids: CASSSAGGLSTDTQYF. CDR3 nucleotides: TGTGCCAGTAGTAGCGCGGGGGGCCTAAGCACAGATACGCAGTATTTT.